The T cell receptor beta chain under discussion was sequenced for a study of T cell repertoires in cytomegalovirus infection. Study at large: It was the public TCR beta signatures that indicated both CMV infection and matching HLA type. Whole-study results and caveats: Identification of carriers of CMV plus the relevant HLA was performed using cumulative public TCR beta family frequency. Dominating the ex vivo response were TCR beta clonotypes that were CMV-specific and HLA-C-restricted.

With V trimmed by 4 bases and J by 6 bases, 6 bases remained unmatched. Germline loops: CDR1 SGHRS, CDR2 YFSETQ. The CDR3 has 14 amino acids. Regarding this clonotype: Its antigen is as yet unknown.

MiXCR, applied by TCRdb to the reads, yields one record per CDR3 protein. The sample includes 250,000 to 300,000 distinct CDR3 sequences, roughly a quarter of them seen just once. The TCR originated in a human donor in good health (CMV status not recorded). Some clones in this sample may be carry-over from other donors' samples. The V and J genes are TRBV5-1 and TRBJ2-7; 11 positions agree with TRBD1. The sample consisted of PBMCs. CDR3 loop: CASSRGQGDGEQYF. CDR3 nucleotide sequence: TGCGCCAGCAGCCGGGGACAGGGGGATGGCGAGCAGTACTTC.